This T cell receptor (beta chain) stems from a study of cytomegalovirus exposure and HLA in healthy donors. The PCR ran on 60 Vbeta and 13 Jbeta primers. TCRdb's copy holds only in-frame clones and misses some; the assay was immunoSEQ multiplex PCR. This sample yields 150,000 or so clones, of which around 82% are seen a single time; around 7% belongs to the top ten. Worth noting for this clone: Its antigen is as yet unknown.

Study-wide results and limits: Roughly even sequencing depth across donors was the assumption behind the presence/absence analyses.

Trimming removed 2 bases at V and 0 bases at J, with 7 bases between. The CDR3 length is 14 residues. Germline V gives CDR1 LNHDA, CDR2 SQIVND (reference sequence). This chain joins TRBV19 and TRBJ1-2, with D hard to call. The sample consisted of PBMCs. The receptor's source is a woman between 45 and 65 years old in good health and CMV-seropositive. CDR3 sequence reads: CASSITLTNYGYTF. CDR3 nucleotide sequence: TGTGCCAGTAGTATAACTCTGACTAACTATGGCTACACCTTC.